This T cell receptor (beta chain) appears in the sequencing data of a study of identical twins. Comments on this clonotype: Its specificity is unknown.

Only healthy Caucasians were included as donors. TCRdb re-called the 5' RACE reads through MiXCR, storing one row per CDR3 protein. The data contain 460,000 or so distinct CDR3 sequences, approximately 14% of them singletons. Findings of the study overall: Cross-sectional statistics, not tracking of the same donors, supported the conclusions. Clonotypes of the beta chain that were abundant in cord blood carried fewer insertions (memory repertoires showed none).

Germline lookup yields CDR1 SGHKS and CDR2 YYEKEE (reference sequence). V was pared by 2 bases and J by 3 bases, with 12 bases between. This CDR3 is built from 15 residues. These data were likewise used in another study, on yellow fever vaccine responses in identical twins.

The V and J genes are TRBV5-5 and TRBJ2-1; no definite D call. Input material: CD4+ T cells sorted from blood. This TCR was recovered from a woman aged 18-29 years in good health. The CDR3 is CASSLDGSFYNEQFF. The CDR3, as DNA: TGTGCCAGCAGCTTAGACGGGTCATTCTACAATGAGCAGTTCTTC.